The source of this T cell receptor (beta chain) is a study of T-cell reconstitution after alpha-beta-depleted transplantation in children. The ends were cut back, 0 bases at V and 4 bases at J, with 10 bases in the middle. The germline CDR1 and CDR2 sequences are LNHNV and YYDKDF (reference sequence). This CDR3 contains 14 residues. TCRbeta library construction was performed incorporating unique molecular identifiers. TCRdb used MiXCR to reprocess the PCR reads, holding one entry per CDR3 protein. This sample has around 370,000 distinct CDR3 sequences, with about 17% found just once. The rearrangement links TRBV15 to TRBJ2-7; D ambiguous. The sample consisted of PBMCs, mostly from graft donor cells, taken 360 days after TCRalphabeta/CD19-depleted stem cell transplant. This TCR derives from a male patient aged 2 to 10 who had a stem cell transplant for acute lymphoblastic leukemia, so the T cells may come from the graft donor. The CDR3 nucleotides are TGTGCCACCAGCAGAGACTCAGAGGTTTACGAGCAGTACTTC. Residues: CATSRDSEVYEQYF.